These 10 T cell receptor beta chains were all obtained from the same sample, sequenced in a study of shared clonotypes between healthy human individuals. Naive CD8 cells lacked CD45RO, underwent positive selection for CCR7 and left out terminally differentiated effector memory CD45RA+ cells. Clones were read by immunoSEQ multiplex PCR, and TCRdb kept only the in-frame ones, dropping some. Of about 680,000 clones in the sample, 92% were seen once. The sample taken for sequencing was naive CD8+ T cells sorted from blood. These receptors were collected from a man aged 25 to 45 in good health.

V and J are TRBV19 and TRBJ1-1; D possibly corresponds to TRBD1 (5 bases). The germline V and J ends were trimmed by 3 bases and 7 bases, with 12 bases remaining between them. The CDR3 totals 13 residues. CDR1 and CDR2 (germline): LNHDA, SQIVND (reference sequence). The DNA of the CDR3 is TGTGCCAGTAGTATTTGGGGGGGAAATGAAGCTTTCTTT. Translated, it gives CASSIWGGNEAFF. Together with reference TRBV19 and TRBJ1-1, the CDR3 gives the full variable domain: DGGITQSPKYLFRKEGQNVTLSCEQNLNHDAMYWYRQDPGQGLRLIYYSQIVNDFQKGDIAEGYSVSREKKESFPLTVTSAQKNPTAFYLCASSIWGGNEAFFGQGTRLTVV.

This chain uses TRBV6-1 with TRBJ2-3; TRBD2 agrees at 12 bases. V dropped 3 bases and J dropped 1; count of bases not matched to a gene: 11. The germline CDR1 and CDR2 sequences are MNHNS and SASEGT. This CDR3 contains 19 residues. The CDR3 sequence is CASSEGLAGGPLGTDTQYF. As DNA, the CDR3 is TGTGCCAGCAGTGAGGGTCTAGCGGGAGGGCCCTTGGGCACAGATACGCAGTATTTT.

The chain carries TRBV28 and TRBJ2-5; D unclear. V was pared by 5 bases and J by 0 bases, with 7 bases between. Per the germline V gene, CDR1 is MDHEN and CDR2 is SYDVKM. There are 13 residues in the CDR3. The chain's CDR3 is CASSPRNQETQYF. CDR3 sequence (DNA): TGTGCCAGCAGTCCGCGGAACCAAGAGACCCAGTACTTC.

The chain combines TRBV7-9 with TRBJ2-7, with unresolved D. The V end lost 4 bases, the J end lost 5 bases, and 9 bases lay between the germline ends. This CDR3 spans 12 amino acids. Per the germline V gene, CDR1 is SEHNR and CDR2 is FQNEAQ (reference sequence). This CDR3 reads CASSYGPDEQYF. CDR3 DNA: TGTGCCAGCAGCTATGGACCTGACGAGCAGTACTTC.

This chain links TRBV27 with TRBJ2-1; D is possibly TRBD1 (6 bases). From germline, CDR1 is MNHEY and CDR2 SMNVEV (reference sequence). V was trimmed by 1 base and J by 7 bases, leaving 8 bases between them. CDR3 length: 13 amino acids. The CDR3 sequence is CASSLLQGNEQFF. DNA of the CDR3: TGTGCCAGCAGTTTATTACAGGGAAATGAGCAGTTCTTC.

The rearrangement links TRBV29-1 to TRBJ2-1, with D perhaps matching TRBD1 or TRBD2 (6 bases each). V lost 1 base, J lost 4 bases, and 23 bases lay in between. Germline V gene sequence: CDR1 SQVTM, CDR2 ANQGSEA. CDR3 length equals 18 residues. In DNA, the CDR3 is TGCAGCGTTGAAGGGCTCCTGGGGGGCGGGATCTTTTACAATGAGCAGTTCTTC. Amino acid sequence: CSVEGLLGGGIFYNEQFF.

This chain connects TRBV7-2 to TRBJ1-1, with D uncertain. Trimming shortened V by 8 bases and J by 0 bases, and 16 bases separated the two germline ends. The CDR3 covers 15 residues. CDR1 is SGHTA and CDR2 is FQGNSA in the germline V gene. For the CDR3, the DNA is TGTGCCAGCTTCCCTTCCGGAGGTATGAACACTGAAGCTTTCTTT. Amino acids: CASFPSGGMNTEAFF. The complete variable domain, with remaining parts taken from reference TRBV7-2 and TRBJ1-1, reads GAGVSQSPSNKVTEKGKDVELRCDPISGHTALYWYRQSLGQGLEFLIYFQGNSAPDKSGLPSDRFSAERTGGSVSTLTIQRTQQEDSAVYLCASFPSGGMNTEAFFGQGTRLTVV.

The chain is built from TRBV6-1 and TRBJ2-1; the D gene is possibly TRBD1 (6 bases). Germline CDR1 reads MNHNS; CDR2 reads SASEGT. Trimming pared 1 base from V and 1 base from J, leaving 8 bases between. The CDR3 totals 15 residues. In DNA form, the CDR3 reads TGTGCCAGCAGTGAAGTAGGGACATCCTACAATGAGCAGTTCTTC. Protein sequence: CASSEVGTSYNEQFF.

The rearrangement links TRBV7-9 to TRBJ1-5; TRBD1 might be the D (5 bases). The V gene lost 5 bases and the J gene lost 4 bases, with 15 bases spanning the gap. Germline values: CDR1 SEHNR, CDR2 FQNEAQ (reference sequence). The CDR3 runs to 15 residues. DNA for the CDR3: TGTGCCAGCAGCAGCGGGGGAGGGTTGAATCAGCCCCAGCATTTT. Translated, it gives CASSSGGGLNQPQHF.

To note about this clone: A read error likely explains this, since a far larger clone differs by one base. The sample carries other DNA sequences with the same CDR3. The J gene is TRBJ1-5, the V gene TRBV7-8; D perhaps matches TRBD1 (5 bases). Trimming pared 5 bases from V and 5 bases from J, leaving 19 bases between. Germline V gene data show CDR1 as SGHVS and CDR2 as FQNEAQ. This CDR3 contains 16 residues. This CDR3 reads CASSIDGQGGDQPQHF. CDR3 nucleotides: TGTGCCAGCAGCATTGACGGGCAGGGAGGGGATCAGCCCCAGCATTTT.